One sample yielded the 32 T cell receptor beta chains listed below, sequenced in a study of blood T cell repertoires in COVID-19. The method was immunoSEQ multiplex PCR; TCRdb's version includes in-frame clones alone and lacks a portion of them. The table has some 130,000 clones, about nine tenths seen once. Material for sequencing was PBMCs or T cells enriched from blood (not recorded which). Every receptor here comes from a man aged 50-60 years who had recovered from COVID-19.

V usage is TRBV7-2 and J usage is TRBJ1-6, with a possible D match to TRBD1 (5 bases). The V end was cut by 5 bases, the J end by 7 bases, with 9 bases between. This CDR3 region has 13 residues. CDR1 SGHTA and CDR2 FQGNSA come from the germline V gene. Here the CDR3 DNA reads TGTGCCAGCAGCCCCCCAGGGAATTCACCCCTCCACTTT. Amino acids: CASSPPGNSPLHF.

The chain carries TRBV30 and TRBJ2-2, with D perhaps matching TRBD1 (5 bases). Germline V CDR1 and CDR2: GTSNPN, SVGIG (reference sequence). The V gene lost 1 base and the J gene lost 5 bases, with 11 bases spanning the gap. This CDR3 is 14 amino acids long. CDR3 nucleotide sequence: TGTGCCTGGAGTGAGTGGGCAGGGACCGGGGAGCTGTTTTTT. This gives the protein CAWSEWAGTGELFF.

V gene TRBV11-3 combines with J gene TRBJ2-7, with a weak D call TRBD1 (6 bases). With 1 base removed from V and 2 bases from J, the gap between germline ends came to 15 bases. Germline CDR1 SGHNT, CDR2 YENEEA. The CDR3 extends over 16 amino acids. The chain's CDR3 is CASSLGVLGGPYEQYF. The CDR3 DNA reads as TGTGCCAGCAGCTTAGGAGTCCTAGGGGGTCCCTACGAGCAGTACTTC.

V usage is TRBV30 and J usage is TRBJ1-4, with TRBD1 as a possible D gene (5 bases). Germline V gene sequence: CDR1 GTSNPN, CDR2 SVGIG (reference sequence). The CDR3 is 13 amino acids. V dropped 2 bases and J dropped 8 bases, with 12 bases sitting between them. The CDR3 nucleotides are TGTGCCTGGAGTAAGCGACCAGGGGAAAAACTGTTTTTT. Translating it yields CAWSKRPGEKLFF.

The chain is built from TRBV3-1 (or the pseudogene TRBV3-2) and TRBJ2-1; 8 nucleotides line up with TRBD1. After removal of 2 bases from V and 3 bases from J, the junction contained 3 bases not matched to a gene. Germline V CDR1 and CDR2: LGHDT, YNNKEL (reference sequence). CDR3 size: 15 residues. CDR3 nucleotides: TGTGCCAGCAGCCAAAGGACAGGGCACTACAATGAGCAGTTCTTC. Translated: CASSQRTGHYNEQFF.

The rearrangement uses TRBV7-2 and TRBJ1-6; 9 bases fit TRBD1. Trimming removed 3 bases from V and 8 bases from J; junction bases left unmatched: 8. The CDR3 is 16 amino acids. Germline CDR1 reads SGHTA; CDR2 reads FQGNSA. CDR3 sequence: CASSFGTGRSYSPLHF. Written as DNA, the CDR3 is TGTGCCAGCAGCTTTGGGACAGGGCGTTCCTATTCACCCCTCCACTTT.

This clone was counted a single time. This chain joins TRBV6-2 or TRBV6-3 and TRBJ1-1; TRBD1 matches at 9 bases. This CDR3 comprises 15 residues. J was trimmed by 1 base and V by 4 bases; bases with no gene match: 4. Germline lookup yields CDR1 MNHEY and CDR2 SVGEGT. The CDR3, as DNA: TGTGCCAGCAGTTCCTCGGACAGGGGGAACACTGAAGCTTTCTTT. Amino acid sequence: CASSSSDRGNTEAFF.

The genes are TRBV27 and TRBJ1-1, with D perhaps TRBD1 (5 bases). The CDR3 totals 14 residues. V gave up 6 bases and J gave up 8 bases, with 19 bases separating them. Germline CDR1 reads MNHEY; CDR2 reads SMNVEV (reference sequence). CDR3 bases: TGTGCCAGCAGCAACCGCCAGGGCCCGGTCGAAGCTTTCTTT. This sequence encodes CASSNRQGPVEAFF.

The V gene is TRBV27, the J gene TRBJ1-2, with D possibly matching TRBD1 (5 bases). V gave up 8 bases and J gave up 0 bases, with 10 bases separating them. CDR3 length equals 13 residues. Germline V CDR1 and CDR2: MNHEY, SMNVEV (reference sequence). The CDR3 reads CASRGLTNYGYTF. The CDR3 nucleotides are TGTGCCAGCCGGGGACTGACTAACTATGGCTACACCTTC.

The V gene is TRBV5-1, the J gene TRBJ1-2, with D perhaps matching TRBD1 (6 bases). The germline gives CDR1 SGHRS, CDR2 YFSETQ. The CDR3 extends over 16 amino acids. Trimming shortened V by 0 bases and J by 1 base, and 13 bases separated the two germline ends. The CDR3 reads CASSLDSGVDNYGYTF. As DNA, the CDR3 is TGCGCCAGCAGCTTGGACTCAGGGGTCGATAACTATGGCTACACCTTC. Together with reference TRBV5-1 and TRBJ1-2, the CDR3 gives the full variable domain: KAGVTQTPRYLIKTRGQQVTLSCSPISGHRSVSWYQQTPGQGLQFLFEYFSETQRNKGNFPGRFSGRQFSNSRSEMNVSTLELGDSALYLCASSLDSGVDNYGYTFGSGTRLTVV.

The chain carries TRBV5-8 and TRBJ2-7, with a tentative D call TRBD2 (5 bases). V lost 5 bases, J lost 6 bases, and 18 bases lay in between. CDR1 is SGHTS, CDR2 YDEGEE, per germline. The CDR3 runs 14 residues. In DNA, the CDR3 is TGTGCCAGCAGATCCCGCCGTGGGAGTCCCGAGCAGTACGTC. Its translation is CASRSRRGSPEQYV.

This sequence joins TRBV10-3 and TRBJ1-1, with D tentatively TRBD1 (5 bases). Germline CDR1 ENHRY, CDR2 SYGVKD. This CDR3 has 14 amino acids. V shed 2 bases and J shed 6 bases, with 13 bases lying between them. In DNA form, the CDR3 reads TGTGCCATCAGTGAGAATTGGCAGGGCTCTGAAGCTTTCTTT. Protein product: CAISENWQGSEAFF.

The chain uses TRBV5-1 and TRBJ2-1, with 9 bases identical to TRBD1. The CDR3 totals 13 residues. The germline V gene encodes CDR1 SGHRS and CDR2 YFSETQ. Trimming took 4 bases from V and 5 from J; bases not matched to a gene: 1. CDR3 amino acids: CASSRDRDNEQFF. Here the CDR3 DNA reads TGCGCCAGCAGCCGGGACAGGGACAATGAGCAGTTCTTC.

As DNA, the CDR3 is TGTGCCAGCAGCCCCCTCGGCTCTGGGGCCAACGTCCTGACTTTC. This sequence encodes CASSPLGSGANVLTF. The V call is TRBV5-6, the J call TRBJ2-6; D call uncertain. The V gene's germline CDR1 is SGHDT and CDR2 YYEEEE. V was trimmed by 4 bases and J by 0 bases, leaving 8 bases between them. There are 15 residues in the CDR3.

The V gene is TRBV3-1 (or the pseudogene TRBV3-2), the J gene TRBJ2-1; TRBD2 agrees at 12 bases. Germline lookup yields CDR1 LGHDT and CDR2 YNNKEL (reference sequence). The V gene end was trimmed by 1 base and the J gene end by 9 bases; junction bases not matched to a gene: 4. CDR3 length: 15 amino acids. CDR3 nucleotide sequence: TGTGCCAGCAGCCAAGTACTAGCGGGAGGTGGTGAGCAGTTCTTC. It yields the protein CASSQVLAGGGEQFF.

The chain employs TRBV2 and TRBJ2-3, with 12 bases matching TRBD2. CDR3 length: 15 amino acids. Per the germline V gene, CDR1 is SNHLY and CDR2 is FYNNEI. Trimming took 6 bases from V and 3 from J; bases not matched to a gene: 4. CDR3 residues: CASSRGLAGTDTQYF. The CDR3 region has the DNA TGTGCCAGCAGCCGCGGACTAGCGGGGACAGATACGCAGTATTTT.

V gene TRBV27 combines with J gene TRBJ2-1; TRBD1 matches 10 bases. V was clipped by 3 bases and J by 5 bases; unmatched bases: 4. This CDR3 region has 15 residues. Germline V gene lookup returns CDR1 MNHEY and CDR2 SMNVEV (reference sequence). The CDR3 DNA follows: TGTGCCAGCAGTTTCCGGACAGGGGGTGACAATGAGCAGTTCTTC. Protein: CASSFRTGGDNEQFF.

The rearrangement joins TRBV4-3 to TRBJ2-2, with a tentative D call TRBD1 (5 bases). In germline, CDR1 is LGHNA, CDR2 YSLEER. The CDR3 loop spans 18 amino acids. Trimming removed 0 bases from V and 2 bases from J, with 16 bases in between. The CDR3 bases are TGCGCCAGCAGCCAAGAGGTACCGACAGTAATTAACACCGGGGAGCTGTTTTTT. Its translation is CASSQEVPTVINTGELFF.

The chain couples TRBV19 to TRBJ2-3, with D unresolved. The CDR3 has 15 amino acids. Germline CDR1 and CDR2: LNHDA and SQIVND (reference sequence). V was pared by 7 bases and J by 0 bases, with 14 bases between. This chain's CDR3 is CASTVGDSSTDTQYF. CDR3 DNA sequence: TGTGCCAGTACTGTCGGAGATTCTAGCACAGATACGCAGTATTTT. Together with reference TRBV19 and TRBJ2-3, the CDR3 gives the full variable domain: DGGITQSPKYLFRKEGQNVTLSCEQNLNHDAMYWYRQDPGQGLRLIYYSQIVNDFQKGDIAEGYSVSREKKESFPLTVTSAQKNPTAFYLCASTVGDSSTDTQYFGPGTRLTVL.

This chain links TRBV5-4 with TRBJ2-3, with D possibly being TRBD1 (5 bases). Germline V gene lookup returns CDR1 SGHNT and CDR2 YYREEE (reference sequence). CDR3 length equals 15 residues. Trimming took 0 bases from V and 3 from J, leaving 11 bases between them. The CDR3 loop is CASSLAGRATDTQYF. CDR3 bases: TGTGCCAGCAGCTTGGCTGGCAGGGCAACAGATACGCAGTATTTT.

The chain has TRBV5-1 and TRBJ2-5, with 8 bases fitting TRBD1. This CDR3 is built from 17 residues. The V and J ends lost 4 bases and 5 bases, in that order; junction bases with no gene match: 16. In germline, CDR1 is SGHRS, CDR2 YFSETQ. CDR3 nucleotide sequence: TGCGCCAGCAGCCCCGGGGCGTTTCTTCAGGGGGCGGAGACCCAGTACTTC. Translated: CASSPGAFLQGAETQYF.

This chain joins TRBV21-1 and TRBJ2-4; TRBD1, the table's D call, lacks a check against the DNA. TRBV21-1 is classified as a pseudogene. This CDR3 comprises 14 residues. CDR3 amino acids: CASSTGQGENIQYF. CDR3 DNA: TGTGCCAGCAGCACTGGACAGGGGGAAAACATTCAGTACTTC.

CDR3 bases: TGTGCCTGGACAAACAGGGGTTCACCCCTCCACTTT. Its translation: CAWTNRGSPLHF. This sequence joins TRBV30 and TRBJ1-6, with 7 bases fitting TRBD1. CDR3 size: 12 residues. Per germline, CDR1 GTSNPN and CDR2 SVGIG (reference sequence). Trimming removed 4 bases from V and 9 bases from J; junction bases left unmatched: 3.

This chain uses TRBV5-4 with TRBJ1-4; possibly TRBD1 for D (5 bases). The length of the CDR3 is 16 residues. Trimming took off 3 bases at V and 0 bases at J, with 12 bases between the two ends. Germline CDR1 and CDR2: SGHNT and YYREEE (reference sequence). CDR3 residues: CASSSKKQATNEKLFF. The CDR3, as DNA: TGTGCCAGCAGCTCGAAAAAACAGGCAACTAATGAAAAACTGTTTTTT.

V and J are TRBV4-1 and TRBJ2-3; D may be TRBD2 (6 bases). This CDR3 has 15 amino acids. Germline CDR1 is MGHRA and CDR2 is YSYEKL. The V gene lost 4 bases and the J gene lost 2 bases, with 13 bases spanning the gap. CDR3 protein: CASSPLWRDTDTQYF. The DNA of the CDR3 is TGCGCCAGCAGCCCCCTATGGCGGGACACAGATACGCAGTATTTT.

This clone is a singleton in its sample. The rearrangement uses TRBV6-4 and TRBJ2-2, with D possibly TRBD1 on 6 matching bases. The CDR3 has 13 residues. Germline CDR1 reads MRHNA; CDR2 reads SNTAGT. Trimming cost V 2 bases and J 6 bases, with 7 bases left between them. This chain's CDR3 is CASSDKGAGELFF. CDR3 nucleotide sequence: TGTGCCAGCAGTGACAAGGGGGCCGGGGAGCTGTTTTTT.

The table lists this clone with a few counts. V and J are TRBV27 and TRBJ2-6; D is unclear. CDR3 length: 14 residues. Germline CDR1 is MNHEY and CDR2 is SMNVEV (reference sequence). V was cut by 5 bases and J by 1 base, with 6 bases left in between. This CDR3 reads CASSLQSGANVLTF. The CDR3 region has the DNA TGTGCCAGCAGTCTCCAGTCTGGGGCCAACGTCCTGACTTTC.

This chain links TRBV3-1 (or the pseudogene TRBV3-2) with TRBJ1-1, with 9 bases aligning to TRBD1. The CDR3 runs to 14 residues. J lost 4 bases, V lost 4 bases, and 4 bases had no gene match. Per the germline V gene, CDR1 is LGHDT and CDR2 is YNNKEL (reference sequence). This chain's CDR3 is CASSRGQGSTEAFF. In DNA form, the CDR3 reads TGTGCCAGCAGCCGGGGACAGGGTAGCACTGAAGCTTTCTTT.

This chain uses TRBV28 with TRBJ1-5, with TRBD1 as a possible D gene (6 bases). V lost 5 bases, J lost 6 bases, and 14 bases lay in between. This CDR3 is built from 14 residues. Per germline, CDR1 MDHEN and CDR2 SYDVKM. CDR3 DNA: TGTGCCAGCAGTCTTGGGGGGGCGTTTCAGCCCCAGCATTTT. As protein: CASSLGGAFQPQHF. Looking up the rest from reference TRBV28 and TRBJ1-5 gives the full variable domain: DVKVTQSSRYLVKRTGEKVFLECVQDMDHENMFWYRQDPGLGLRLIYFSYDVKMKEKGDIPEGYSVSREKKERFSLILESASTNQTSMYLCASSLGGAFQPQHFGDGTRLSIL.

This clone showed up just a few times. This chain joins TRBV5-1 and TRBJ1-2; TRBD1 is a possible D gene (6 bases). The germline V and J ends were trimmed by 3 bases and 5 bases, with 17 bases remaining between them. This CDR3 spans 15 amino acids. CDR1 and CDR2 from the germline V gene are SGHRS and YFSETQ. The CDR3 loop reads CASSSGDRPRYGYTF. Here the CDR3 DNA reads TGCGCCAGCAGCTCTGGTGACAGGCCGAGATATGGCTACACCTTC. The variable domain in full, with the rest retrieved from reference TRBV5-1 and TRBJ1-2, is KAGVTQTPRYLIKTRGQQVTLSCSPISGHRSVSWYQQTPGQGLQFLFEYFSETQRNKGNFPGRFSGRQFSNSRSEMNVSTLELGDSALYLCASSSGDRPRYGYTFGSGTRLTVV.

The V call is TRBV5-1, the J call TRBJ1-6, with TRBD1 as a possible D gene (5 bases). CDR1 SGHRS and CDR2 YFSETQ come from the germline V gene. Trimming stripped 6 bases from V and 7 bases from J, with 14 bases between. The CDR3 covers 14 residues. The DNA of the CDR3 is TGCGCCAGCAACGGCGACAGAGCAAATTCACCCCTCCACTTT. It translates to CASNGDRANSPLHF.

DNA for the CDR3: TGTGCCAGTAGTATAGAGGGGGGGAGGCCCCAGCATTTT. This gives the protein CASSIEGGRPQHF. The chain has TRBV19 and TRBJ1-5; tentative D call: TRBD1 (5 bases). The germline CDR1 and CDR2 sequences are LNHDA and SQIVND (reference sequence). Trimming took off 0 bases at V and 9 bases at J, with 9 bases between the two ends. This CDR3 spans 13 amino acids.